This paragraph covers one T cell receptor (beta chain) sequence. These data are taken from a study of blood T cell repertoires in COVID-19. V lost 2 bases and J lost 2, with 10 bases in between. Looked up from germline, CDR1 is KGHSH and CDR2 is LQKENI. The CDR3 is 14 amino acids. In the authors' workflow: Estimation of nucleated cell counts was performed using reference gene primer amplification. The data were produced by immunoSEQ multiplex PCR, yet TCRdb's version contains in-frame clones alone and is incomplete. V and J calls and clone size are given by that table; D and trimming were obtained from the DNA. The sample consists of fewer than 400,000 clones, 85% to 90% of them appearing once. Seattle-derived patients entered the study during active infection and were followed longitudinally.

Input material: peripheral blood. This chain joins TRBV18 and TRBJ2-7; possibly TRBD1 for D (5 bases). The source is a woman between 25 and 40 years old with COVID-19, enrolled during active disease. The CDR3 reads CASSPVPRAYEQYF. The DNA for the CDR3 is TGTGCCAGCTCACCAGTACCCAGGGCCTACGAGCAGTACTTC.